Presented here are 12 T cell receptor beta chains from one specimen sequenced in a study of identical twins. A single record per CDR3 protein comes from TCRdb applying MiXCR to the 5' RACE reads. The repertoire includes 300,000 to 400,000 distinct CDR3 sequences, 10% to 15% of them detected once, and around 7.8% sits in the top ten. These data were also reused for a study on yellow fever vaccine responses in identical twins.

The specimen was CD8+ T cells sorted from blood. Receptors originate from a woman between 18 and 30 years old in good health.

This clonotype was seen only a few times. V and J are TRBV12-5 and TRBJ1-5; tentative D call: TRBD1 (6 bases). CDR1 LGHNT and CDR2 FRNRAP come from the germline V gene. The CDR3 has 15 amino acids. V lost 7 bases and J 0 bases, leaving 13 bases between the germline ends. The CDR3 nucleotides read TGTGCTAGTGCCTTGGGGGGGCATAGCAATCAGCCCCAGCATTTT. Its translation is CASALGGHSNQPQHF.

The chain recombines TRBV15 with TRBJ2-4; no clear D. CDR1 LNHNV and CDR2 YYDKDF come from the germline V gene (reference sequence). With 0 bases removed from V and 1 base from J, the gap between germline ends came to 10 bases. CDR3 length equals 16 residues. CDR3 sequence reads: CATSRDRYEAKNIQYF. As DNA, the CDR3 is TGTGCCACCAGCAGAGATAGGTATGAGGCCAAAAACATTCAGTACTTC.

Comments on this clonotype: A read error may account for a junction end that differs from germline. This rearrangement joins TRBV6-5 to TRBJ2-7; D is unresolved. The CDR3 consists of 16 residues. CDR1 is MNHEY and CDR2 is SVGAGI in the germline V gene. Here the CDR3 reads CAGSYTPGPSGYEQYF. DNA for the CDR3: TGTGCCGGCAGCTATACCCCCGGACCGAGTGGCTACGAGCAGTACTTC.

This clonotype was detected a few times. The rearrangement uses TRBV3-1 and TRBJ1-2; 7 bases match TRBD1. The length of the CDR3 is 15 residues. The V gene end was trimmed by 5 bases and the J gene end by 11 bases; junction bases not matched to a gene: 17. The germline CDR1 and CDR2 sequences are LGHDT and YNNKEL (reference sequence). The CDR3 is CASSDDEQGYTFYTF. The DNA of the CDR3 is TGTGCCAGCAGCGACGATGAACAGGGGTATACTTTTTACACCTTC.

This clonotype was observed a handful of times. The genes are TRBV4-1 and TRBJ2-2; D remains unclear. Per germline, CDR1 MGHRA and CDR2 YSYEKL. Trimming shortened V by 4 bases and J by 1 base, and 19 bases separated the two germline ends. CDR3 size: 18 residues. The CDR3 coding sequence is TGCGCCAGCAGCCCGCGAACCCCCCAGGTCTGGAACACCGGGGAGCTGTTTTTT. As protein: CASSPRTPQVWNTGELFF.

The chain uses TRBV6-1 and TRBJ2-5, with 11 bases fitting TRBD2. The ends lost 6 bases at V and 6 bases at J; junction bases unmatched: 9. Germline CDR1 is MNHNS and CDR2 is SASEGT. The CDR3 has 15 amino acids. CDR3 in amino acids: CASSLTSGSSQTQYF. The DNA of the CDR3 is TGTGCCAGCAGCCTAACTAGCGGGAGTTCGCAGACCCAGTACTTC.

This clonotype came up a few times. The chain is built from TRBV12-5 and TRBJ2-2; D unresolved. Germline values: CDR1 LGHNT, CDR2 FRNRAP. V was shortened by 1 base and J by 0 bases, with 12 bases between the two germline ends. This CDR3 is 17 amino acids long. The CDR3 sequence is CASGLGLENTNTGELFF. The CDR3 nucleotides read TGTGCTAGTGGTTTGGGATTAGAGAACACGAACACCGGGGAGCTGTTTTTT.

Only a few counts were recorded for this clonotype. V usage is TRBV2 and J usage is TRBJ2-7; TRBD1 agrees at 8 bases. The CDR3 has 13 residues. Unmatched junction bases numbered 3, after V lost 6 bases and J lost 2 bases. Germline V gene lookup returns CDR1 SNHLY and CDR2 FYNNEI. The CDR3 DNA reads as TGTGCCAGCAGAGGACAGGGCCCCTACGAGCAGTACGTC. Translation gives CASRGQGPYEQYV.

CDR3 sequence (DNA): TGCAGCGTTGAGAAACAGGGGGTGAACACTGAAGCTTTCTTT. This translates into CSVEKQGVNTEAFF. V gene TRBV29-1 combines with J gene TRBJ1-1, with 8 bases fitting TRBD1. This CDR3 region has 14 residues. After removal of 3 bases from V and 0 bases from J, the junction contained 3 bases not matched to a gene. Germline lookup yields CDR1 SQVTM and CDR2 ANQGSEA. Complete variable domain (other parts from reference TRBV29-1 and TRBJ1-1): SAVISQKPSRDICQRGTSLTIQCQVDSQVTMMFWYRQQPGQSLTLIATANQGSEATYESGFVIDKFPISRPNLTFSTLTVSNMSPEDSSIYLCSVEKQGVNTEAFFGQGTRLTVV.

This sequence joins TRBV6-1 and TRBJ1-5; TRBD1 aligns across 7 bases. Germline CDR1 and CDR2: MNHNS and SASEGT. Trimming at V came to 5 bases and at J to 1 base, leaving 8 bases not matched to a gene. The CDR3 has 16 residues. The CDR3 DNA reads as TGTGCCAGCAGTACATTTAGACAGGGCAGCAATCAGCCCCAGCATTTT. Translation: CASSTFRQGSNQPQHF.

This sequence joins TRBV15 and TRBJ2-3, with TRBD1 identical over 9 bases. Germline assignment: CDR1 LNHNV and CDR2 YYDKDF (reference sequence). CDR3 length: 15 amino acids. Trimming removed 3 bases from V and 5 bases from J; junction bases left unmatched: 6. CDR3 sequence: CATSSTNRGLDTQYF. The CDR3 DNA reads as TGTGCCACCAGCAGCACGAACAGGGGGCTAGATACGCAGTATTTT.

V gene TRBV25-1 combines with J gene TRBJ1-2; D unresolved. Trimming pared 2 bases from V and 6 bases from J, leaving 10 bases between. Germline V gene sequence: CDR1 MGHDK, CDR2 SYGVNS. The CDR3 has 13 residues. CDR3: CASSEEVQDGYTF. Written as DNA, the CDR3 is TGTGCCAGCAGTGAAGAGGTACAAGATGGCTACACCTTC.